This T cell receptor (beta chain) was retrieved from a study of radiation and T cells in renal cell carcinoma (TCRdb year 2020). For the study in its entirety: The samples were drawn from a clinical trial, where primary renal cell carcinomas were treated with 15 Gy of stereotactic body radiation therapy and then removed by nephrectomy 4 weeks afterward. A total of 4 million to 5 million unique CDR3 nucleotide sequences, encoding 2.5 million to 3 million unique CDR3 amino acid sequences, were found across all 55 or so samples. A total of 50 to 60 samples underwent TCR beta sequencing, made up of roughly 26 tumors and some 27 peripheral blood samples.

General study outcomes and caveats: An increase in top tumor clonotypes in blood was observed from baseline to 2 weeks post-radiation, followed by contraction by 4 weeks, which was taken to suggest transient expansion of tumor-resident clones. Blood repertoire dynamics were not followed beyond 4 weeks after treatment. Because pretreatment tumor biopsies were not available, the baseline intratumoral presence of clonotypes could not be determined. Effects of radiation dose or scheduling on the TCR repertoire could not be addressed with the single-armed trial design.

What this sample's time point label stands for: blood 2 weeks post-SBRT. Explained via the paper, the treatment or condition label denotes: 15 Gy SBRT to primary tumor, nephrectomy 4 weeks later. To follow tumor-enriched clonotypes, peripheral blood was collected serially from radiation-treated patients at baseline and again at 2 weeks and 4 weeks after SBRT. Every patient's renal cell carcinoma showed clear cell pathology. The QIAamp DNA Blood Mini Kit (Qiagen) was used to prepare genomic DNA for TCR sequencing. The analyses included just those samples that passed every quality control check. CDR1 is given as KGHSH and CDR2 as LQKENI, both from the germline V gene. V is trimmed back by 5 bases and J by 2 bases, and the junction contains 5 bases that no gene match accounts for. The CDR3 contains 14 residues, cysteine and phenylalanine counted. Only the CDR3 part of the read is kept: 42 bases, read in frame from the first base.

TCR beta libraries were generated from genomic DNA with the immunoSEQ kit, following the manufacturer's recommendations. For library preparation, a first multiplex PCR was performed with proprietary primers, followed by a second PCR in which unique barcodes were added, and bead cleanups were performed after each round. Each sample batch included a kit-provided positive control reaction and a negative control reaction. The final libraries were assessed on an Agilent 4200 TapeStation D1000 ScreenTape, pooled by volume, and quantified by qPCR. Sequencing was performed on an Illumina NextSeq500 with a MidOutput 150-cycle cartridge, and 156 Read1 and 15 Index1 cycles were run with kit custom primers. The pooled library was loaded at roughly 1 pM with about 20% PhiX control spiked in. Per the original workflow: Vendor-processed data were analyzed in R, and a clonotype was defined as all T cells sharing the same CDR3 nucleotide sequence. In the clone abundance analyses, frequencies were normalized to the 10,000 most abundant clones in each sample. Public T cell clones, averaging fewer than five per sample, were removed before analysis. A difference in abundance of at least 32-fold between compartments was used to define tumor-enriched and baseline blood-enriched clonotypes. A beta-binomial differential abundance model was applied to find clonotypes that expanded or contracted between blood time points. The Baroni-Urbani and Buser coefficient was used to measure tumor-blood repertoire similarity, and groups were compared with two-tailed Wilcoxon tests in R. In its TCRdb copy, this immuneACCESS table keeps in-frame sequences only and misses some clones. Where compared with another copy, unresolved V genes explain less than half of these, and the others have no known cause. Clonal size and the V and J genes are those of that table, whereas D and trimming came from the DNA. Recorded for this sample are approximately 120,000 clones; around 82% of them occurred a single time. The top ten constitute around 6.1% of the sample.

As for this clone: Its antigen specificity is not known. Base qualities are missing; no much larger clone stands one base away.

The sequenced sample was blood, obtained from a patient whose treatment included radiotherapy and nephrectomy. The rearranged segments are TRBV18 and TRBJ2-7; 8 central nucleotides agree with TRBD1. The source of this sequence is a man in his fifties with renal cell carcinoma. The sequenced DNA: TGTGCCAGCTCAGAGATGGGACAGGCCTACGAGCAGTACTTC. Translated, it reads CASSEMGQAYEQYF.